Following are 8 T cell receptor beta chains from one sample sequenced in a study of monozygotic twins with inflammatory bowel disease. TCRdb re-called the 5' RACE reads and gives one entry per CDR3 protein, without DNA. This table holds more than 300,000 distinct CDR3 sequences. The sequencing input was blood. The receptors derive from a human donor with ulcerative colitis or Crohn's disease, or a healthy co-twin of an affected twin (not recorded which).

V is TRBV29-1 and J is TRBJ2-7; with no DNA, the TCRdb D assignment of TRBD1 cannot be verified. CDR3 length equals 12 residues. The germline V gene encodes CDR1 SQVTM and CDR2 ANQGSEA. The CDR3 sequence is CSVQRTGGEQYF.

The chain uses TRBV7-8 and TRBJ2-5; no DNA is available, so the TRBD1 call from TCRdb remains unchecked. CDR3 length: 14 amino acids. Germline CDR1 reads SGHVS; CDR2 reads FQNEAQ. The CDR3 protein is CASSLPGGVKTQYF. The full variable domain, rest sourced from reference TRBV7-8 and TRBJ2-5, is GAGVSQSPRYKVAKRGQDVALRCDPISGHVSLFWYQQALGQGPEFLTYFQNEAQLDKSGLPSDRFFAERPEGSVSTLKIQRTQQEDSAVYLCASSLPGGVKTQYFGPGTRLLVL.

The chain employs TRBV30 and TRBJ2-4. Germline V gene data show CDR1 as GTSNPN and CDR2 as SVGIG (reference sequence). CDR3 length: 15 residues. CDR3 amino acids: CAWRQQSEAKNIQYF.

The rearrangement joins TRBV5-1 to TRBJ1-1; TCRdb designates TRBD1, a call that cannot be tested without DNA. From germline, CDR1 is SGHRS and CDR2 YFSETQ. The CDR3 length is 14 residues. CDR3 in amino acids: CASSLLGHRAEAFF.

The chain recombines TRBV20-1 with TRBJ2-7; TCRdb's D call, TRBD1, is unchecked because there is no DNA. The CDR3 is made up of 13 amino acids. Germline-derived CDR1 and CDR2 are DFQATT and SNEGSKA (reference sequence). CDR3 region: CSASIREPYEQYF.

The rearrangement links TRBV6-5 to TRBJ2-5; TCRdb reports TRBD1, a call that lacks DNA to check it against. Germline V lookup: CDR1 MNHEY, CDR2 SVGAGI. The CDR3 has 17 amino acids. CDR3 sequence reads: CASSYEYRDRGEETQYF.

The chain employs TRBV6-2 or TRBV6-3 and TRBJ1-5; TCRdb's D call, TRBD1, is unchecked because there is no DNA. This CDR3 is built from 16 residues. CDR1 is MNHEY and CDR2 is SVGEGT in the germline V gene. The CDR3 is CASSSLRGGGNQPQHF.

V and J are TRBV28 and TRBJ1-1; the D call of TRBD1 rests on TCRdb alone, since no DNA is present to check it. The CDR3 contains 16 residues. Per germline, CDR1 MDHEN and CDR2 SYDVKM. The CDR3 reads CASSTPGRAMNTEAFF.